Sequencing of this T cell receptor (beta chain) was carried out in a study of blood T cell repertoires in COVID-19. Study-wide background: PBMCs, B-cell-depleted T cells, or T cells were the source of the cDNA or gDNA that made up the material.

Germline CDR1 KGHDR, CDR2 SFDVKD. Trimming shortened V by 4 bases and J by 6 bases, and 9 bases separated the two germline ends. The CDR3 is made up of 13 amino acids. TCRdb's copy holds only in-frame clones and misses some; the assay was immunoSEQ multiplex PCR. The sample has approximately 490,000 clones, roughly 87% seen once. Adults between roughly 18 and 90 years of age took part from under 25 US areas. The source material was PBMCs or T cells enriched from blood (not recorded which). The clonotype was recovered from a woman between 18 and 29 years old who had recovered from COVID-19. This chain uses TRBV24-1 with TRBJ1-5, with D perhaps matching TRBD1 (6 bases). The DNA of the CDR3 is TGTGCCACCAGTGACTTACAGGGTCAGCCCCAGCATTTT. It specifies CATSDLQGQPQHF.